The TCR beta chain under discussion was sequenced for a study of cytomegalovirus exposure and HLA in healthy donors. A multiplex PCR was run with 60 Vbeta primers and 13 Jbeta primers. The repertoire was sequenced with immunoSEQ multiplex PCR; TCRdb's copy has only in-frame clones and lacks some. The sample comprises under 90,000 clones, about 70% of which are singletons, and 7.5% to 8% rests with the top ten. V lost 1 base, J lost 5 bases, and 4 bases lay in between. There are 12 residues in the CDR3. Germline V CDR1 and CDR2: MNHEY, SMNVEV (reference sequence). This clone showed up just once. The sequence was collected from a man in his forties in good health and CMV-seropositive. The source material was PBMCs. The V gene is TRBV27, the J gene TRBJ2-3; D is unclear. This chain's CDR3 is CASSLYGDTQYF. DNA for the CDR3: TGTGCCAGCAGTTTATACGGAGATACGCAGTATTTT.